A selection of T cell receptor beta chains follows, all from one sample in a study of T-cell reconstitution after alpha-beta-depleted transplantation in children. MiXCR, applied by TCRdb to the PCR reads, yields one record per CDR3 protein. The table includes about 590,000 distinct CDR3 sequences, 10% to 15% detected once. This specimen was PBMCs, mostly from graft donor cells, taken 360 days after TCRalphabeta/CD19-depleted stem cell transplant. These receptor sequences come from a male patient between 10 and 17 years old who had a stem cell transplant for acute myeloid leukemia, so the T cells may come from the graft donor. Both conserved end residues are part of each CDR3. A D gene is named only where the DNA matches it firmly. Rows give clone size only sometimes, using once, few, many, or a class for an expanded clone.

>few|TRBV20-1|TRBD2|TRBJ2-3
CSASVSGSLTDTQYF
TGCAGTGCTAGTGTTAGCGGGAGTCTTACAGATACGCAGTATTTT
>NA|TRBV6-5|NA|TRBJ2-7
CASSSPWGTATYEQYF
TGTGCCAGCAGTTCTCCTTGGGGGACGGCCACCTACGAGCAGTACTTC
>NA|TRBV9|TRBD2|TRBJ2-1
CASSPSPPSGTYNEQFF
TGTGCCAGCAGCCCTAGCCCCCCTAGCGGGACTTACAATGAGCAGTTCTTC
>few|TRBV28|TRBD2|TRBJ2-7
CASHPAGGPSYEQYF
TGTGCCAGCCACCCCGCGGGAGGCCCCTCCTACGAGCAGTACTTC
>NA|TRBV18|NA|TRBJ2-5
CASSRDVETQYF
TGTGCCAGCTCACGGGACGTGGAGACCCAGTACTTC
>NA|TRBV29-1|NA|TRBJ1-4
CSVEDDGDHLEKLFF
TGCAGCGTTGAAGACGACGGGGACCACCTTGAAAAACTGTTTTTT
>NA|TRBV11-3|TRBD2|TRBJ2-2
CASSPFPAGIHGELFF
TGTGCCAGCAGTCCTTTCCCAGCGGGAATTCACGGGGAGCTGTTTTTT
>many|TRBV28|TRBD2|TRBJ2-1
CASSLVGLANNYNEQFF
TGTGCCAGCAGTTTAGTGGGACTAGCGAATAACTACAATGAGCAGTTCTTC
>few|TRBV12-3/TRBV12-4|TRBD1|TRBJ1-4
CASSLVGTGVNEKLFF
TGTGCCAGCAGTTTAGTGGGGACAGGTGTTAATGAAAAACTGTTTTTT
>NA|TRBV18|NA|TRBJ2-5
CASSPLRKITEETQYF
TGTGCCAGCTCACCACTACGGAAAATTACGGAAGAGACCCAGTACTTC
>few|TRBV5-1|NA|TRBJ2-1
CASTLRSPANEQFF
TGCGCCAGCACCCTAAGGAGTCCCGCCAATGAGCAGTTCTTC
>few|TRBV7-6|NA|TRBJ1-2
CASSPGVQGYTF
TGTGCCAGCAGCCCAGGGGTACAGGGCTACACCTTC
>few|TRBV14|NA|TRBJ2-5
CASSRALGGRETQYF
TGTGCCAGCAGCCGGGCCCTTGGAGGGAGGGAGACCCAGTACTTC
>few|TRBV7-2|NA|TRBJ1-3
CASSFSPVSGNTIYF
TGTGCCAGCAGCTTCAGTCCAGTCTCTGGAAACACCATATATTTT
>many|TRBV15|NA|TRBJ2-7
CATSPLGGRGTYEQYF
TGTGCCACCAGCCCTCTTGGGGGCAGGGGCACCTACGAGCAGTACTTC
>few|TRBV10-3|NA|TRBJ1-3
CAISEEPPPGNTIYF
TGTGCCATCAGTGAGGAACCACCGCCTGGAAACACCATATATTTT
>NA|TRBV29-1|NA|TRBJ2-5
CSVEKGRGETQYF
TGCAGCGTTGAAAAGGGGCGCGGAGAGACCCAGTACTTC
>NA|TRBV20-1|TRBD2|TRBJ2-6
CSARVGGSGANVLTF
TGCAGTGCTAGAGTGGGGGGGTCTGGGGCCAACGTCCTGACTTTC
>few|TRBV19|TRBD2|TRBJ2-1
CASSIPAGANDNEQFF
TGTGCCAGTAGTATCCCCGCGGGAGCTAACGACAATGAGCAGTTCTTC
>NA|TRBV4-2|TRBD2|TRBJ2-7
CASSQEGTSPTEQYF
TGTGCCAGCAGCCAAGAAGGGACTAGCCCAACGGAGCAGTACTTC
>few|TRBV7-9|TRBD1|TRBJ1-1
CASSFLRDRATEAFF
TGTGCCAGCAGCTTCCTTAGGGACAGGGCAACTGAAGCTTTCTTT
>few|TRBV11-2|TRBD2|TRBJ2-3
CASSFQNVQWTSGTTQYF
TGTGCCAGCAGCTTTCAAAACGTTCAATGGACTAGCGGGACCACGCAGTATTTT
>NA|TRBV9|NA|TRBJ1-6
CASSGWPYNSPLHF
TGTGCCAGCAGCGGCTGGCCCTATAATTCACCCCTCCACTTT
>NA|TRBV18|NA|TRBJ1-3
CASSPSLDGNTIYF
TGTGCCAGCTCACCCTCTTTGGATGGAAACACCATATATTTT
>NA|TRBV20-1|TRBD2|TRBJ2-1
CSARDRLAGVYEQFF
TGCAGTGCTAGAGACAGACTAGCGGGAGTATATGAGCAGTTCTTC
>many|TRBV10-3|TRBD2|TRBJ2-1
CAISRLAGGPFNEQFF
TGTGCCATCAGTCGACTAGCGGGAGGGCCCTTCAATGAGCAGTTCTTC
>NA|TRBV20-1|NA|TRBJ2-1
CSAPERGGTYNEQFF
TGCAGTGCTCCAGAGAGGGGGGGCACCTACAATGAGCAGTTCTTC
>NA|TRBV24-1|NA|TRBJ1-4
CAITQEGALSRASEKLFF
TGTGCCATAACTCAAGAAGGGGCCTTGTCCAGGGCGAGTGAAAAACTGTTTTTT
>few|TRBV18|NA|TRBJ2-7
CASSPRGLEQYF
TGTGCCAGCTCACCACGGGGACTCGAGCAGTACTTC
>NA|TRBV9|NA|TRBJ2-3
CASSVDQGPDTQYF
TGTGCCAGCAGCGTCGATCAGGGGCCAGATACGCAGTATTTT
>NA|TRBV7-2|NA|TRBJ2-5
CASSLSGSYQETQYF
TGTGCCAGCAGCTTAAGCGGGTCTTACCAAGAGACCCAGTACTTC
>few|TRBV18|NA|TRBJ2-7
CASSPQVSSYEQYF
TGTGCCAGCTCACCACAGGTTAGCTCCTACGAGCAGTACTTC
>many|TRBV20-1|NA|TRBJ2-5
CSAQPTQETQYF
TGCAGTGCTCAACCTACTCAAGAGACCCAGTACTTC
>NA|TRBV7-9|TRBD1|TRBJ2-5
CASSLAPGTGAETQYF
TGTGCCAGCAGCTTAGCCCCCGGGACAGGGGCAGAGACCCAGTACTTC
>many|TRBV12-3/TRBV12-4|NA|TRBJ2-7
CASSPSNHEQYF
TGTGCCAGCAGCCCCTCTAACCACGAGCAGTACTTC
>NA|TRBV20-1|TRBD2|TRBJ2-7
CSATLAGAYEQYF
TGCAGTGCTACCCTAGCGGGAGCCTACGAGCAGTACTTC
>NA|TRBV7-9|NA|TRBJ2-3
CASSGRAPRRDTDTQYF
TGTGCCAGCAGCGGCCGGGCCCCGAGGCGGGACACAGATACGCAGTATTTT
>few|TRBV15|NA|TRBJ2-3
CATSRDRGPSTDTQYF
TGTGCCACCAGCAGAGATAGGGGCCCTAGCACAGATACGCAGTATTTT
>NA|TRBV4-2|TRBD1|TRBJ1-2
CASSPTGTYGYTF
TGTGCCAGCAGCCCGACAGGGACCTATGGCTACACCTTC
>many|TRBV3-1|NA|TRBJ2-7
CASSQGEPYEQYF
TGTGCCAGCAGCCAAGGCGAGCCCTACGAGCAGTACTTC
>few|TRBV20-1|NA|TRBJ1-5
CSARDFSRSSNQPQHF
TGCAGTGCTAGAGATTTCTCCAGGAGTTCAAATCAGCCCCAGCATTTT
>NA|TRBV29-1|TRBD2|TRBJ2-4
CSVEASGRHIQYF
TGCAGCGTTGAGGCTAGCGGGAGGCACATTCAGTACTTC
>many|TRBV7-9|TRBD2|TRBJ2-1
CASRELAGVNEQFF
TGTGCCAGCAGAGAACTAGCGGGAGTAAATGAGCAGTTCTTC
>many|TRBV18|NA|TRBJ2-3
CASSPSRQVTDTQYF
TGTGCCAGCTCACCGTCCCGACAGGTTACAGATACGCAGTATTTT
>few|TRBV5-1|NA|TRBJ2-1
CASSLEGDGNNEQFF
TGCGCCAGCAGCTTGGAGGGTGATGGCAATAATGAGCAGTTCTTC
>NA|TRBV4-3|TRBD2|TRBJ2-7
CASSQVRVRAGAYEQYF
TGCGCCAGCAGCCAAGTGCGTGTTCGGGCGGGAGCCTACGAGCAGTACTTC
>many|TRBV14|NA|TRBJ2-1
CASSQVLGNEQFF
TGTGCCAGCAGCCAAGTTCTGGGAAATGAGCAGTTCTTC
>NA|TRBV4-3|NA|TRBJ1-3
CASSQDHRSGNTIYF
TGCGCCAGCAGCCAAGATCACCGCTCTGGAAACACCATATATTTT
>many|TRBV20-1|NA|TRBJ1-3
CSARDGRDMAGNTIYF
TGCAGTGCTAGAGATGGGAGGGATATGGCCGGAAACACCATATATTTT
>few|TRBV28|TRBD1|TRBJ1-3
CASSLVTGGSGNTIYF
TGTGCCAGCAGTTTAGTTACAGGGGGCTCTGGAAACACCATATATTTT
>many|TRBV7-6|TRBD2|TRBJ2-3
CASSATGTSPTDTQYF
TGTGCCAGCAGCGCTACCGGGACTAGCCCCACAGATACGCAGTATTTT
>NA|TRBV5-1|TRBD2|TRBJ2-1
CASRSGLAGNEQFF
TGCGCCAGCAGATCGGGACTAGCGGGGAATGAGCAGTTCTTC
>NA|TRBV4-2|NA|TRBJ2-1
CASSPDQRDEQFF
TGTGCCAGCAGCCCCGATCAACGGGATGAGCAGTTCTTC
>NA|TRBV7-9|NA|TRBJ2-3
CASSLEYF
TGTGCCAGCAGCTTAGAGTATTTT
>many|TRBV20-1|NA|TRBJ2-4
CSAPSTRTKNIQYF
TGCAGTGCCCCCTCCACTAGAACCAAAAACATTCAGTACTTC
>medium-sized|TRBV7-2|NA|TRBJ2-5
CASSFGQTYQETQYF
TGTGCCAGCAGCTTCGGACAGACTTACCAAGAGACCCAGTACTTC
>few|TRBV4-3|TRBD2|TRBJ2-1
CASSQDGRGWFF
TGCGCCAGCAGCCAAGATGGGCGGGGGTGGTTCTTC
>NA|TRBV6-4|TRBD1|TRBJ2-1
CASSPDRQGGIGSYNEQFF
TGTGCCAGCAGTCCCGATAGACAGGGGGGAATCGGCTCCTACAATGAGCAGTTCTTC
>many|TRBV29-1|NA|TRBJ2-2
CSVDQDHTGELFF
TGCAGCGTTGATCAGGACCACACCGGGGAGCTGTTTTTT